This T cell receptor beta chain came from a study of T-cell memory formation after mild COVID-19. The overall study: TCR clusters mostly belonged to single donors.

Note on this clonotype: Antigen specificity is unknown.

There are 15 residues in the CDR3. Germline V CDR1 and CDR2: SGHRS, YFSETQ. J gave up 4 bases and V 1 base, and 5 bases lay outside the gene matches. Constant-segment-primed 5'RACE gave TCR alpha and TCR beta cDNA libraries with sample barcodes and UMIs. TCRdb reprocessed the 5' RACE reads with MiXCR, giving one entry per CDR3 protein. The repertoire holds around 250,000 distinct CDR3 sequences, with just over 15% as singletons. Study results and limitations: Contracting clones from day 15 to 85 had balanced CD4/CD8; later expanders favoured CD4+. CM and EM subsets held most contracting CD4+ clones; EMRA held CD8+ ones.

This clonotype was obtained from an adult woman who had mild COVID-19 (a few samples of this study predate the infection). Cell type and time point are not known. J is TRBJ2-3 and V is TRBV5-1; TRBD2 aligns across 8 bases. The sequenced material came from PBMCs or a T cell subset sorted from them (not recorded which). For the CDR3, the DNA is TGCGCCAGCAGCTTGCGGGGGGGCGTAGCAGATACGCAGTATTTT. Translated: CASSLRGGVADTQYF.